The rows below give T cell receptor beta chains drawn from one sample of a study of T cells in Graves' hyperthyroidism and ophthalmopathy. MiXCR, run by TCRdb on the multiplex PCR reads, gives a single entry per CDR3 protein. Altogether roughly 380,000 distinct CDR3 sequences are present, about 15% being singletons, with the ten largest covering approximately 10%. The sequenced material came from blood. Receptors originate from a woman aged 55 to 70 with Graves' hyperthyroidism. The CDR3 runs from the conserved cysteine through the conserved F or W. D genes are given only for firm matches. Size is stated for part of the rows, as once, few or many counts, or as a class when the clone is expanded.

J gene: TRBJ1-2; V gene: TRBV24-1; D gene: NA; clone size: NA; CDR3 protein: CATSEGRSGYTF; CDR3 DNA: TGTGCCACCAGTGAGGGGAGATCTGGCTACACCTTC
J gene: TRBJ2-1; V gene: TRBV7-9; D gene: TRBD2; clone size: many; CDR3 protein: CASRPFRTSGLYNEQFF; CDR3 DNA: TGTGCCAGCAGGCCCTTCAGGACTAGCGGGCTGTACAATGAGCAGTTCTTC
J gene: TRBJ2-4; V gene: TRBV28; D gene: NA; clone size: many; CDR3 protein: CASSGWGIGKNIQYF; CDR3 DNA: TGTGCCAGCAGTGGGTGGGGGATAGGAAAAAACATTCAGTACTTC
J gene: TRBJ2-5; V gene: TRBV6-1; D gene: NA; clone size: few; CDR3 protein: CASGRTGQETQYF; CDR3 DNA: TGTGCCAGCGGCCGAACAGGGCAAGAGACCCAGTACTTC
J gene: TRBJ2-3; V gene: TRBV30; D gene: NA; clone size: many; CDR3 protein: CAWREGDTQYF; CDR3 DNA: TGTGCCTGGAGAGAAGGAGATACGCAGTATTTT
J gene: TRBJ1-1; V gene: TRBV28; D gene: NA; clone size: many; CDR3 protein: CASSPTPELEAFF; CDR3 DNA: TGTGCCAGCAGCCCTACTCCGGAGCTTGAAGCTTTCTTT
J gene: TRBJ2-5; V gene: TRBV6-2/TRBV6-3; D gene: TRBD2; clone size: many; CDR3 protein: CASSSGLAGVGETQYF; CDR3 DNA: TGTGCCAGCAGCTCCGGGCTAGCGGGAGTGGGAGAGACCCAGTACTTC
J gene: TRBJ1-5; V gene: TRBV5-1; D gene: NA; clone size: many; CDR3 protein: CASSLDTSNQPQHF; CDR3 DNA: TGCGCCAGCAGCTTGGACACAAGCAATCAGCCCCAGCATTTT
J gene: TRBJ2-1; V gene: TRBV7-9; D gene: NA; clone size: many; CDR3 protein: CALPGRGDEQFF; CDR3 DNA: TGTGCCCTTCCGGGACGAGGGGATGAGCAGTTCTTC
J gene: TRBJ1-6; V gene: TRBV7-2; D gene: NA; clone size: few; CDR3 protein: CASSSDLGALGPLHF; CDR3 DNA: TGTGCCAGCAGCTCTGATTTAGGGGCCCTGGGGCCCCTCCACTTT
J gene: TRBJ1-1; V gene: TRBV12-3/TRBV12-4; D gene: NA; clone size: few; CDR3 protein: CASSLLVGDTEAFF; CDR3 DNA: TGTGCCAGCAGTCTCCTTGTGGGGGACACTGAAGCTTTCTTT
J gene: TRBJ1-5; V gene: TRBV12-3/TRBV12-4; D gene: NA; clone size: many; CDR3 protein: CASTSRGGVQHF; CDR3 DNA: TGTGCCAGCACCTCCCGGGGGGGGGTCCAGCATTTT
J gene: TRBJ2-7; V gene: TRBV2; D gene: NA; clone size: many; CDR3 protein: CASSGGGYEQYF; CDR3 DNA: TGTGCCAGCAGTGGCGGCGGCTACGAGCAGTACTTC
J gene: TRBJ1-4; V gene: TRBV24-1; D gene: NA; clone size: NA; CDR3 protein: CATSDSTGQNEKLFF; CDR3 DNA: TGTGCCACCAGTGATTCGACAGGTCAGAATGAAAAACTGTTTTTT
J gene: TRBJ1-5; V gene: TRBV19; D gene: NA; clone size: NA; CDR3 protein: CASRAWDQPQHF; CDR3 DNA: TGTGCCAGCCGCGCGTGGGATCAGCCCCAGCATTTT